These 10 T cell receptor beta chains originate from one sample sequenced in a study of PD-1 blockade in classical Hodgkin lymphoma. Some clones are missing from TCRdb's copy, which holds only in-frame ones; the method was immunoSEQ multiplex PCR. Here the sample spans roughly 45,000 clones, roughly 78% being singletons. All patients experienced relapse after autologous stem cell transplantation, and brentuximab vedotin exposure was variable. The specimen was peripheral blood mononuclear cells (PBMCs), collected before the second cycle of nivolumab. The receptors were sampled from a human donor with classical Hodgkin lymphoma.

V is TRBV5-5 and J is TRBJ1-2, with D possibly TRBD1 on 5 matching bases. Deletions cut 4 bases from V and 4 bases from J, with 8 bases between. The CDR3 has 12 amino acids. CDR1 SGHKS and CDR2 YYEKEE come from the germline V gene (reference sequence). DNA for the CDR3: TGTGCCAGCAGCCGACAGAGCTATGGCTACACCTTC. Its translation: CASSRQSYGYTF.

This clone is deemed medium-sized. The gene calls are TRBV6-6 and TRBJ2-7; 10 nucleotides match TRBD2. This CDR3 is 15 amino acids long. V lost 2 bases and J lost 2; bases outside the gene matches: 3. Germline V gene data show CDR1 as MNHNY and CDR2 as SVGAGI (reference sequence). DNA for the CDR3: TGTGCCAGCAGTTACGGACTAGCGGTGACCTACGAGCAGTACTTC. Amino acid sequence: CASSYGLAVTYEQYF.

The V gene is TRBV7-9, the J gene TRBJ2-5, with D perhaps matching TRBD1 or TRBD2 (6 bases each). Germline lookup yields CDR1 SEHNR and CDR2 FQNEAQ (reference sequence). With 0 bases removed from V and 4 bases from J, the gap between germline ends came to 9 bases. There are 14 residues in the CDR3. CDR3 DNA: TGTGCCAGCAGCTTAGCGAGGGGGGCAGAGACCCAGTACTTC. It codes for CASSLARGAETQYF.

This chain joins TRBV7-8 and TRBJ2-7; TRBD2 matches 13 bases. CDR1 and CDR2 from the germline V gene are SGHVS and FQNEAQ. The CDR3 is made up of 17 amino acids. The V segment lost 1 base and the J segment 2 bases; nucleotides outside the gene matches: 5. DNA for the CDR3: TGTGCCAGCAGCTTAGGGACTAGCGGGGGTATCGCCTACGAGCAGTACTTC. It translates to CASSLGTSGGIAYEQYF.

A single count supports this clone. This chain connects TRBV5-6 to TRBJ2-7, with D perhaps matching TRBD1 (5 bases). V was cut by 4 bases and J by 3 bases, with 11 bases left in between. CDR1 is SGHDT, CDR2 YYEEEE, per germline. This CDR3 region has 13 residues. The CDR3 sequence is CASSQGRYYEQYF. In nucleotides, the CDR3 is TGTGCCAGCAGCCAGGGCCGATACTACGAGCAGTACTTC.

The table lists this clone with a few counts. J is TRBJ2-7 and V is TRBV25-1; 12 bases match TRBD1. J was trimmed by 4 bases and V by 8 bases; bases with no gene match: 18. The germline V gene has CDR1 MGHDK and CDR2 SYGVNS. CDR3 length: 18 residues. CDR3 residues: CASGTGTGGLSEQYEQYF. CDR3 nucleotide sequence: TGTGCCAGCGGTACCGGGACAGGGGGCCTTTCGGAACAATACGAGCAGTACTTC.

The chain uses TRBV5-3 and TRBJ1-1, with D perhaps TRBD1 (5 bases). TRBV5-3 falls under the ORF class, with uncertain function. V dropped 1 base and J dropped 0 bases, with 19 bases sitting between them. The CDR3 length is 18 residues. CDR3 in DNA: TGTGCCAGAAGCTTGTGCGGGGGTTGCGATTTAATGAACACTGAAGCTTTCTTT. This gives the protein CARSLCGGCDLMNTEAFF.

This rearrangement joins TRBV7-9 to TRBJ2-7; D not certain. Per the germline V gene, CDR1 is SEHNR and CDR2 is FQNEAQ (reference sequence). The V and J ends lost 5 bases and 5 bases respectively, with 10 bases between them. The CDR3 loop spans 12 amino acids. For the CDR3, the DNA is TGTGCCAGCAGCCCAGGCGTGAACGAGCAGTACTTC. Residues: CASSPGVNEQYF. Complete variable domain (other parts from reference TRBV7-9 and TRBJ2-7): DTGVSQNPRHKITKRGQNVTFRCDPISEHNRLYWYRQTLGQGPEFLTYFQNEAQLEKSRLLSDRFSAERPKGSFSTLEIQRTEQGDSAMYLCASSPGVNEQYFGPGTRLTVT.

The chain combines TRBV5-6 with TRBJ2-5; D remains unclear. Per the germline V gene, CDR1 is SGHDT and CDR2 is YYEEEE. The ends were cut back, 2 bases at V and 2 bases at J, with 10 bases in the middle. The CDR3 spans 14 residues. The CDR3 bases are TGTGCCAGCAGCTTTCTGGGGTCGCAAGAGACCCAGTACTTC. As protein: CASSFLGSQETQYF.

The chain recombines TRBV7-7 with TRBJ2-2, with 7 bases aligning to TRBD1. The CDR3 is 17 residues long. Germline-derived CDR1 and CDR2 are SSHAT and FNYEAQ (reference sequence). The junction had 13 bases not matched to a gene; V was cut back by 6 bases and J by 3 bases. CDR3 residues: CASSRTGSGRDTGELFF. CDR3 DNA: TGTGCCAGCAGTCGGACAGGCTCCGGCAGGGACACCGGGGAGCTGTTTTTT. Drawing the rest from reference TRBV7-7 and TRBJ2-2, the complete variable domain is GAGVSQSPRYKVTKRGQDVTLRCDPISSHATLYWYQQALGQGPEFLTYFNYEAQPDKSGLPSDRFSAERPEGSISTLTIQRTEQRDSAMYRCASSRTGSGRDTGELFFGEGSRLTVL.